This T cell receptor (beta chain) was documented in a study of PD-L1 blockade in urothelial cancer. The wider study: The analyses of blood took place 3 weeks (second dose) and 6 weeks after treatment start. Counts from blood samples showed a median of roughly 150,000 T cells.

Into every PCR, synthetic TCR analog templates were spiked. Clones were read by immunoSEQ multiplex PCR, and TCRdb kept only the in-frame ones, dropping some. The sample includes 35,000 to 45,000 clones, about 90% of them seen just once. The time point denotes: peripheral blood 6 weeks after treatment start. Per-patient samples, pretreatment and on-treatment, numbered 1 to 8. The CDR3 sequence is 17 residues long. V lost 2 bases, J lost 2 bases, and 9 bases stayed unmatched. Germline V gives CDR1 SGHRS, CDR2 YFSETQ. Sample: PBMCs, taken around atezolizumab (anti-PD-L1) treatment. The sequence derives from an older man with urothelial cancer. The chain couples TRBV5-1 to TRBJ2-2; TRBD1 agrees at 7 bases. CDR3 nucleotide sequence: TGCGCCAGCAGCTTTGTCCGGGACAGCAAAAACACCGGGGAGCTGTTTTTT. Its protein is CASSFVRDSKNTGELFF.